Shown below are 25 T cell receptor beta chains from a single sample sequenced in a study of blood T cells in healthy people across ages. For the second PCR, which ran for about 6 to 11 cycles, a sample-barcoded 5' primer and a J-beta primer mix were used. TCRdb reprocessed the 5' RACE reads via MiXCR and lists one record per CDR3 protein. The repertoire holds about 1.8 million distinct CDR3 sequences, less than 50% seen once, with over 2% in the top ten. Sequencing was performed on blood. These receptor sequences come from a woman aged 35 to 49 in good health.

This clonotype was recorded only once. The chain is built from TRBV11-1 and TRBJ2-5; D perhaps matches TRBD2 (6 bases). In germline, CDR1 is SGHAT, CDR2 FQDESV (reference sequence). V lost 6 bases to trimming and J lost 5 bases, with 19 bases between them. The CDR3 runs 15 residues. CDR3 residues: CASRGSRGSQETQYF. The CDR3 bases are TGTGCCAGCAGGGGGTCGCGGGGCTCGCAGGAGACCCAGTACTTC.

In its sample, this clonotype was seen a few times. The CDR3 sequence: CASSYGQGKENEQFF. Written as DNA, the CDR3 is TGTGCCAGCAGTTACGGGCAGGGGAAGGAAAATGAGCAGTTCTTC. The chain uses TRBV6-6 and TRBJ2-1; D is possibly TRBD1 (6 bases). The CDR3 spans 15 residues. Trimming removed 2 bases from V and 7 bases from J, with 15 bases in between. Germline V gives CDR1 MNHNY, CDR2 SVGAGI (reference sequence).

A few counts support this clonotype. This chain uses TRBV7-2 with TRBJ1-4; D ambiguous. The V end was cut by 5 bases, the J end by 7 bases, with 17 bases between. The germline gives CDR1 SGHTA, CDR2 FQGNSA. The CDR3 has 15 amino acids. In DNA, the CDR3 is TGTGCCAGCAGCCCCGCAGCTCCCCTTTCTGAAAAACTGTTTTTT. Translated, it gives CASSPAAPLSEKLFF.

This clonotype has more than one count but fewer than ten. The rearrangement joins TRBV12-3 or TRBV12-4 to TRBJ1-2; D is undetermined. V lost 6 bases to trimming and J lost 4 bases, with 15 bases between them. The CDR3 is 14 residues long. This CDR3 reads CASSLGQAGYGYTF. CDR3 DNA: TGTGCCAGCAGCCTCGGGCAGGCGGGCTATGGCTACACCTTC.

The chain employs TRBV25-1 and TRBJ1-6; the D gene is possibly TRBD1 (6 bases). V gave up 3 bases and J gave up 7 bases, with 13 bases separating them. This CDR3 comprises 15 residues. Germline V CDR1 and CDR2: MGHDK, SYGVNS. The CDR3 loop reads CASSDGGAGNSPLHF. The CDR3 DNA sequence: TGTGCCAGCAGTGATGGGGGGGCAGGAAATTCACCCCTCCACTTT.

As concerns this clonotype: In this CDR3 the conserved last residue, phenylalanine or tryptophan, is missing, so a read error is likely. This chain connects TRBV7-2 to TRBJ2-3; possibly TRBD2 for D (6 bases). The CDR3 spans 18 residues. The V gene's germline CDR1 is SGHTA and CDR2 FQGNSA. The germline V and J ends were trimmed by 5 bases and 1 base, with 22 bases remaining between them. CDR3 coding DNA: TGTGCCAGCAGCCCACCTAAAGCCCTGAGGAGGGGCACAGATACGCAGTATGTT. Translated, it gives CASSPPKALRRGTDTQYV.

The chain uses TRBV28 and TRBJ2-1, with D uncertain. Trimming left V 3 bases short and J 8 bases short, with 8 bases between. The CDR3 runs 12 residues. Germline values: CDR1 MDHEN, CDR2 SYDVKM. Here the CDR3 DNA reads TGTGCCAGCAGTTTCGTAACCTATGAGCAGTTCTTC. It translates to CASSFVTYEQFF.

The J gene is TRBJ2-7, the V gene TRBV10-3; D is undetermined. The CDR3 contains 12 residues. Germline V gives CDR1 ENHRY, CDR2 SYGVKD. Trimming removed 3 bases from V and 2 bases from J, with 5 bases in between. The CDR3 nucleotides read TGTGCCATCAGTGATGGTGCCTACGAGCAGTACTTC. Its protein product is CAISDGAYEQYF.

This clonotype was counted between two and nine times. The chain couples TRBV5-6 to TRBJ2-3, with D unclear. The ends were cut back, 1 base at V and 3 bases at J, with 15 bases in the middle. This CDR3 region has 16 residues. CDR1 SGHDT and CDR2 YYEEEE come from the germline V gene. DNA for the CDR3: TGTGCCAGCAGCTTGAAGACCGTCCCGACGACAGATACGCAGTATTTT. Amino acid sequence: CASSLKTVPTTDTQYF.

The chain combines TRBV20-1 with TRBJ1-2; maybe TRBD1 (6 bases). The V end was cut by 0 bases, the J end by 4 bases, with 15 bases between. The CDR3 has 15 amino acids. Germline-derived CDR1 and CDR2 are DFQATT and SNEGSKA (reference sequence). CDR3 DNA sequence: TGCAGTGCTAGAGATTTACAGGGTGCTATCTATGGCTACACCTTC. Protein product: CSARDLQGAIYGYTF.

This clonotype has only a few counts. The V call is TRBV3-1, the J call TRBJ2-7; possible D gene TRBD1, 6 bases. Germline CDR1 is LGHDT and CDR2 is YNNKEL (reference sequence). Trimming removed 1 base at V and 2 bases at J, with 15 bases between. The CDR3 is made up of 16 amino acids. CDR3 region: CASSQGIGTTTYEQYF. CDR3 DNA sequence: TGTGCCAGCAGCCAAGGGATCGGGACAACAACCTACGAGCAGTACTTC.

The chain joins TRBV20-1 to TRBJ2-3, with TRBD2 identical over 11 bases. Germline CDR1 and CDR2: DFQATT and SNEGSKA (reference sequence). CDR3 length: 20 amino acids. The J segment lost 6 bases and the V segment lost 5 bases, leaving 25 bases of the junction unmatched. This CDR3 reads CSAPHLVWGHSGGASDTQYF. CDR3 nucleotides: TGCAGTGCTCCCCATCTAGTCTGGGGCCATAGCGGGGGGGCATCGGATACGCAGTATTTT.

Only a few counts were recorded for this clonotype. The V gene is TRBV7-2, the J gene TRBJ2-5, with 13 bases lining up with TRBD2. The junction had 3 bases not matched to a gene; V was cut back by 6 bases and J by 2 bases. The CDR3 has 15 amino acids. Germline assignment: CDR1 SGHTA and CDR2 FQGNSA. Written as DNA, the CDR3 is TGTGCCAGCAGGGGGGGACTAGCGGGGCAAGAGACCCAGTACTTC. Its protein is CASRGGLAGQETQYF. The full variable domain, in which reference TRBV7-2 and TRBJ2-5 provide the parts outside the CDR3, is GAGVSQSPSNKVTEKGKDVELRCDPISGHTALYWYRQSLGQGLEFLIYFQGNSAPDKSGLPSDRFSAERTGGSVSTLTIQRTQQEDSAVYLCASRGGLAGQETQYFGPGTRLLVL.

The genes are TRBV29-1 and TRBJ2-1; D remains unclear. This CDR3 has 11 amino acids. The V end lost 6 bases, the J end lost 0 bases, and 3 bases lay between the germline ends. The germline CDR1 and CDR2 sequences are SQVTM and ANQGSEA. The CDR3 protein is CSVPSYNEQFF. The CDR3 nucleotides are TGCAGCGTACCCTCCTACAATGAGCAGTTCTTC.

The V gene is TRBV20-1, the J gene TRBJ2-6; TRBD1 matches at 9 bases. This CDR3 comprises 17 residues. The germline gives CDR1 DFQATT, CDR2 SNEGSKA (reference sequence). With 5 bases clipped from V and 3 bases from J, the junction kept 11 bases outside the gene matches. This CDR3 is CSAVVGTGCRGANVLTF. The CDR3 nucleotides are TGCAGTGCTGTAGTTGGGACAGGGTGTCGTGGGGCCAACGTCCTGACTTTC.

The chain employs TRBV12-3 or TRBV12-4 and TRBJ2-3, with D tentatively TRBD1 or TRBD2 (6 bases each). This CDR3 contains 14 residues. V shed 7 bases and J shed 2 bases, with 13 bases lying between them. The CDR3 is CASTRRGATDTQYF. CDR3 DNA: TGTGCCAGCACCAGGAGGGGGGCCACAGATACGCAGTATTTT.

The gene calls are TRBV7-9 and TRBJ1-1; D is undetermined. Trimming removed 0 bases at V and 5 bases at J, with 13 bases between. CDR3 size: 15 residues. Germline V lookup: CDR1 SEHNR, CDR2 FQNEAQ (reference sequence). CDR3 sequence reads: CASSLAWNGETEAFF. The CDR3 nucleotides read TGTGCCAGCAGCTTAGCCTGGAACGGGGAGACTGAAGCTTTCTTT.

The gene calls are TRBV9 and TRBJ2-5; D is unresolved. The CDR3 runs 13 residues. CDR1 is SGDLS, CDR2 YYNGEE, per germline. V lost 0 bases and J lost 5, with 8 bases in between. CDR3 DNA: TGTGCCAGCAGCGTAGGCGGAATGGAGACCCAGTACTTC. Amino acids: CASSVGGMETQYF. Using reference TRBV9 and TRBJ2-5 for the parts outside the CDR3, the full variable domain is DSGVTQTPKHLITATGQRVTLRCSPRSGDLSVYWYQQSLDQGLQFLIQYYNGEERAKGNILERFSAQQFPDLHSELNLSSLELGDSALYFCASSVGGMETQYFGPGTRLLVL.

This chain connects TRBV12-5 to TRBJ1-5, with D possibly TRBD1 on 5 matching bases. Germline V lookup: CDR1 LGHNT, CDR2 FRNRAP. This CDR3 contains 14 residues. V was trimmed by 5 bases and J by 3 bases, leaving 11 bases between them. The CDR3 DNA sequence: TGTGCTAGTGGTCCCCACAGGTCCAATCAGCCCCAGCATTTT. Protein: CASGPHRSNQPQHF.

The CDR3 DNA sequence: TGTGCCAGCAGTCAGTGGCGGGGGGGCGGCACAGATACGCAGTATTTT. Translating it yields CASSQWRGGGTDTQYF. The chain couples TRBV27 to TRBJ2-3, with 9 bases aligning to TRBD2. The CDR3 spans 16 residues. Looked up from germline, CDR1 is MNHEY and CDR2 is SMNVEV (reference sequence). The V segment lost 5 bases and the J segment 1 base; nucleotides outside the gene matches: 7.

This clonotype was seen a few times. The CDR3 DNA is TGCGCCAGCAGCTACCACAGGGGTGGTTACAATGAGCAGTTCTTC. Residues: CASSYHRGGYNEQFF. This chain uses TRBV4-3 with TRBJ2-1; the match to TRBD1 covers 7 bases. Germline V CDR1 and CDR2: LGHNA, YSLEER. The CDR3 runs 15 residues. V gave up 5 bases and J gave up 4 bases; unmatched junction bases: 8.

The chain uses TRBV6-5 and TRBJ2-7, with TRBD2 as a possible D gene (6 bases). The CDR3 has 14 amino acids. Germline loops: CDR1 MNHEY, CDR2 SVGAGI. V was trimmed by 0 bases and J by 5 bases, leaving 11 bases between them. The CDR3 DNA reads TGTGCCAGCAGTTACTCGGGGGGTGACGACGAGCAGTACTTC. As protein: CASSYSGGDDEQYF.

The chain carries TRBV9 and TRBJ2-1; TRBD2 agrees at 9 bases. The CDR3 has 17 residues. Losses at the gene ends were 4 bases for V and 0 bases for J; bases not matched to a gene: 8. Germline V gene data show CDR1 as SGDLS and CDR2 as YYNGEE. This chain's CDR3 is CASSPSGVTISYNEQFF. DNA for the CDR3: TGTGCCAGCAGCCCTAGCGGGGTGACTATCTCCTACAATGAGCAGTTCTTC.

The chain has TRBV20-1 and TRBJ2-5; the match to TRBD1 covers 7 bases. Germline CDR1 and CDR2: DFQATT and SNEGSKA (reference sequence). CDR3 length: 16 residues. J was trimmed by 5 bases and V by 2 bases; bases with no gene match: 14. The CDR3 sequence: CSARKAGEGGAETQYF. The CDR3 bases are TGCAGTGCTAGAAAGGCCGGTGAAGGGGGCGCGGAGACCCAGTACTTC.

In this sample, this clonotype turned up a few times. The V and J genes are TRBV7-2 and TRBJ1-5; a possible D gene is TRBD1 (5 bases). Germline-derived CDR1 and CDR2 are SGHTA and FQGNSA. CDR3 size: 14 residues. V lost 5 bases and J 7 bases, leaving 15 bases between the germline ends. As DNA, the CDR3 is TGTGCCAGCAGCATAGAACAGGCGGTGCAGCCCCAGCATTTT. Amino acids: CASSIEQAVQPQHF.